The sequence of this T cell receptor (beta chain) was determined in a study of T cells in Graves' hyperthyroidism and ophthalmopathy. Many counts were recorded for this clonotype. The CDR3 regions of TCR beta were amplified from RNA transcripts. First-round RT-PCR targeting the TCR CDR3 was performed with the HTBI primer set. From the multiplex PCR reads, TCRdb called clonotypes with MiXCR, one entry per CDR3 protein. The table records about 200,000 distinct CDR3 sequences, roughly 15% of them present only once. The CDR3 sequence is 12 residues long. The ends were cut back, 7 bases at V and 3 bases at J, with 10 bases in the middle.

The chain couples TRBV12-3 or TRBV12-4 to TRBJ2-7; no firm D call. The TCR comes from a man in his fifties or sixties with Graves' hyperthyroidism. The sample consisted of blood. CDR3 DNA: TGTGCCAGCAAAAGGGTTGGCTACGAGCAGTACTTC. This translates into CASKRVGYEQYF.